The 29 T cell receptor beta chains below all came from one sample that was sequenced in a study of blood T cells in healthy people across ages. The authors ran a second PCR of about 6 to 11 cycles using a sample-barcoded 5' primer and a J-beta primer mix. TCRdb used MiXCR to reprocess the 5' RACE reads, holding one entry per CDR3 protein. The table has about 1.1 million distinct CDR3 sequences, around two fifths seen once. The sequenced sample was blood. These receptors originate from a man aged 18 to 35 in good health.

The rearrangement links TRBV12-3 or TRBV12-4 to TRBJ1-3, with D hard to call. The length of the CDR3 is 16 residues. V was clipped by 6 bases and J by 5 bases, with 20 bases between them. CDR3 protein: CASSLTAPEARNTIYF. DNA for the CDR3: TGTGCCAGCAGCCTTACTGCCCCCGAGGCCCGAAACACCATATATTTT.

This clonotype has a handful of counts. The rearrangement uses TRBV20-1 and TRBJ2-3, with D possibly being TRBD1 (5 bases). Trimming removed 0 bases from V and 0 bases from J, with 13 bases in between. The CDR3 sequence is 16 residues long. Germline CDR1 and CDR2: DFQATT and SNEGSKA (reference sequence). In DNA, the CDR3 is TGCAGTGCTAGAGACCTCGAGACAGCAAGCACAGATACGCAGTATTTT. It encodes CSARDLETASTDTQYF.

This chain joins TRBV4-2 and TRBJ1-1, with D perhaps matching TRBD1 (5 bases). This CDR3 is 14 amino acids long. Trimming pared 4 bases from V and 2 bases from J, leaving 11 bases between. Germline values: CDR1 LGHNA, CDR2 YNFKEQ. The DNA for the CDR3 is TGTGCCAGCAGCCCCAGGGAGTACAACACTGAAGCTTTCTTT. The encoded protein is CASSPREYNTEAFF.

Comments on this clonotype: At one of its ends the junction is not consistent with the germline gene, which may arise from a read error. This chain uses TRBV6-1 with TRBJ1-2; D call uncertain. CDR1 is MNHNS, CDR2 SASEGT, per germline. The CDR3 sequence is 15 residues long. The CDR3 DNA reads TGTGCCAGCAGTCCACGGAGGGATGCCAACTATGGCCACACCTTC. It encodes CASSPRRDANYGHTF.

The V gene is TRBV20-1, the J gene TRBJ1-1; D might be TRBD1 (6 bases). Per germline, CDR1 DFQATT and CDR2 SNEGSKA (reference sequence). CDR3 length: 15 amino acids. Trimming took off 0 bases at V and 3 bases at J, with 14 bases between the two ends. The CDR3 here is CSARDFGGPDTEAFF. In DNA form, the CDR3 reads TGCAGTGCTAGAGATTTTGGGGGGCCGGACACTGAAGCTTTCTTT.

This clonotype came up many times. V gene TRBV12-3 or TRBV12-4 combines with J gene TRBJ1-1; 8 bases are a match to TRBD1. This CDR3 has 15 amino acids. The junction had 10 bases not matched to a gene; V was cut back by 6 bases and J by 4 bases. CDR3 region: CASSRDDRGGTEAFF. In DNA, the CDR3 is TGTGCCAGCAGCCGTGACGACAGGGGAGGCACTGAAGCTTTCTTT.

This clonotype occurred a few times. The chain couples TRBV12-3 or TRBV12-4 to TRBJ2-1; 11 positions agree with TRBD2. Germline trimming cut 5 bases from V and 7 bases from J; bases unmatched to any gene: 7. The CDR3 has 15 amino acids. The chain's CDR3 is CASSTLAGGENEQFF. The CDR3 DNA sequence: TGTGCCAGCAGTACCCTAGCGGGGGGTGAGAATGAGCAGTTCTTC.

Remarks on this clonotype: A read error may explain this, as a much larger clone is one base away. The CDR3 DNA reads as TGTGCCAGCAGTTGGGGACTAGCCGGTGAGCAGTTCTTC. Translation gives CASSWGLAGEQFF. J is TRBJ2-1 and V is TRBV27; TRBD2 matches 9 bases. Trimming at V came to 4 bases and at J to 9 bases, leaving 4 bases not matched to a gene. This CDR3 spans 13 amino acids. Germline CDR1 MNHEY, CDR2 SMNVEV (reference sequence).

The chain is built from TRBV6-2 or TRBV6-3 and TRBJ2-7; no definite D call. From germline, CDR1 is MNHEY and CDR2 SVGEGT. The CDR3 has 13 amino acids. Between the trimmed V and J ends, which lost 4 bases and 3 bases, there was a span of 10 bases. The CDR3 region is CASSFAPRYEQYF. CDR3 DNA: TGTGCCAGCAGTTTCGCCCCCCGCTACGAGCAGTACTTC.

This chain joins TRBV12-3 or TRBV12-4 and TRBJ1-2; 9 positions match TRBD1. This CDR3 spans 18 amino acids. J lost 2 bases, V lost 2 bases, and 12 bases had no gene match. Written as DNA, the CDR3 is TGTGCCAGCAGTTTACCCGCTAACAACAGGGGGCGCAACTATGGCTACACCTTC. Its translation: CASSLPANNRGRNYGYTF.

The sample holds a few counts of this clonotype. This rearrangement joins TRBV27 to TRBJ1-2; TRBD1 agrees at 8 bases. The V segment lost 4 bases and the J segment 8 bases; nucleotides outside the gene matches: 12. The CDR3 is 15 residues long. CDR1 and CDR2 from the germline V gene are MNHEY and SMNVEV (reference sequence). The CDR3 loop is CASSSDRVPWEGYTF. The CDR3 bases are TGTGCCAGCAGTTCGGACAGGGTCCCTTGGGAGGGCTACACCTTC.

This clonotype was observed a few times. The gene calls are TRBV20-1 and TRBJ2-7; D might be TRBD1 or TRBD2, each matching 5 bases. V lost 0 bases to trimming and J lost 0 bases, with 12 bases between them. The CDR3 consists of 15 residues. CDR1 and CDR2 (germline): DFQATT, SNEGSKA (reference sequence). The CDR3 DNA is TGCAGTGCTAGAGAAACGGGGCTCGCCTCCTACGAGCAGTACTTC. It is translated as CSARETGLASYEQYF.

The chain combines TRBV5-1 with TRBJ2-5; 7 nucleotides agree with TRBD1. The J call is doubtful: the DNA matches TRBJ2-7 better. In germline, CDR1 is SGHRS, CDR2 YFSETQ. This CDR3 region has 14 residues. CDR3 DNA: TGCGCCAGCAGCCAGGGACAGATAACCTACGAGCAGTACTTC. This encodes CASSQGQITYEQYF.

The CDR3 sequence: CASSQPDRGHTF. The CDR3 DNA is TGCGCCAGCAGCCAACCAGACAGAGGCCACACCTTC. The chain uses TRBV4-3 and TRBJ1-2, with D tentatively TRBD1 (5 bases). Looked up from germline, CDR1 is LGHNA and CDR2 is YSLEER. This CDR3 has 12 amino acids. Trimming removed 2 bases from V and 12 bases from J, with 13 bases in between.

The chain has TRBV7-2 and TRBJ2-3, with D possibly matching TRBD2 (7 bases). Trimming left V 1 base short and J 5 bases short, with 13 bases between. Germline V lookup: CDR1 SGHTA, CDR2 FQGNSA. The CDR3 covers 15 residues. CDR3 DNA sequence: TGTGCCAGCAGCTTAGGCGGGGGCCTCATAGATACGCAGTATTTT. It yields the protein CASSLGGGLIDTQYF. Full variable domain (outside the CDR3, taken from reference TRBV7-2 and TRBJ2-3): GAGVSQSPSNKVTEKGKDVELRCDPISGHTALYWYRQSLGQGLEFLIYFQGNSAPDKSGLPSDRFSAERTGGSVSTLTIQRTQQEDSAVYLCASSLGGGLIDTQYFGPGTRLTVL.

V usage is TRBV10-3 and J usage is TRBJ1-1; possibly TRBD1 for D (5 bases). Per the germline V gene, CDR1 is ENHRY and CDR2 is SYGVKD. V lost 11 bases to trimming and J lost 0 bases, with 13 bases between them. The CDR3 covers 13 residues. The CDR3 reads CAARDGMNTEAFF. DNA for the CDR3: TGTGCCGCCCGGGACGGTATGAACACTGAAGCTTTCTTT.

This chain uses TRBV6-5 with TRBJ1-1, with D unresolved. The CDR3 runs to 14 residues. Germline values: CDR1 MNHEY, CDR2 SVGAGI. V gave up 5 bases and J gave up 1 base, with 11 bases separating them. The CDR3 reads CASSPPGTNTEAFF. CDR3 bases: TGTGCCAGCAGTCCCCCCGGCACGAACACTGAAGCTTTCTTT.

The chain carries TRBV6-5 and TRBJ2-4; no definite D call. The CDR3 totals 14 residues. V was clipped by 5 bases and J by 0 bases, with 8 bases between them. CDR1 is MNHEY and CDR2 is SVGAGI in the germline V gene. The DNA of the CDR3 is TGTGCCAGCAGTGCATCCCTAGCCAAAAACATTCAGTACTTC. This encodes CASSASLAKNIQYF.

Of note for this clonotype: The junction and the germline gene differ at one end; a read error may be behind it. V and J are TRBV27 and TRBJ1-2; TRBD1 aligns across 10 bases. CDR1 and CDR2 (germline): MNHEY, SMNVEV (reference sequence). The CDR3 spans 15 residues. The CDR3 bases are TGTGCCAGCAGTCCCAGACAGGGGGCGGACTATGACTACACCTTC. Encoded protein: CASSPRQGADYDYTF.

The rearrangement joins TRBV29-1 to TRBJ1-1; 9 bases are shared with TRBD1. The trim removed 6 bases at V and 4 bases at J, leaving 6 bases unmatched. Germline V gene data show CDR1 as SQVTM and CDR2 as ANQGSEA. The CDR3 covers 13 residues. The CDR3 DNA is TGCAGCGTAGCTCCGGGACAGGGCACTGAAGCTTTCTTT. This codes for CSVAPGQGTEAFF.

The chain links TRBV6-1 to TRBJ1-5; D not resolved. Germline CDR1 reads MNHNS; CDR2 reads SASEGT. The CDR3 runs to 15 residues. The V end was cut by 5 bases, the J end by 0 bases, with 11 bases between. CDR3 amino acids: CASSPNPNSNQPQHF. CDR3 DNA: TGTGCCAGCAGTCCAAACCCGAATAGCAATCAGCCCCAGCATTTT.

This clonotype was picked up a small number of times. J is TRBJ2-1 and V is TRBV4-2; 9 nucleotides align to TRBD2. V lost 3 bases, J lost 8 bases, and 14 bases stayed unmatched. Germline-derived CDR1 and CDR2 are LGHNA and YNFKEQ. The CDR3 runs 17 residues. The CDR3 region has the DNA TGTGCCAGCAGCCACAGGAGGGACAGCGGGGGGCTTTATGAGCAGTTCTTC. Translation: CASSHRRDSGGLYEQFF.

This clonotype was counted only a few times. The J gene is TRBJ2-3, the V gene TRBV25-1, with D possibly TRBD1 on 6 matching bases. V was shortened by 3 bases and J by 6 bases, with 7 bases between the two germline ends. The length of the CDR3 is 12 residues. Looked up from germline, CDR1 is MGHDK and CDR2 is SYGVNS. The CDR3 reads CASSERGDTQYF. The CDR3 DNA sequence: TGTGCCAGCAGTGAGAGGGGGGATACGCAGTATTTT.

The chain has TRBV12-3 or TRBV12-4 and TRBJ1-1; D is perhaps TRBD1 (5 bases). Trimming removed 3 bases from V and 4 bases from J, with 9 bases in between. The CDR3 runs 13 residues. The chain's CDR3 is CASSFEGATEAFF. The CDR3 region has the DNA TGTGCCAGCAGTTTTGAAGGGGCCACTGAAGCTTTCTTT.

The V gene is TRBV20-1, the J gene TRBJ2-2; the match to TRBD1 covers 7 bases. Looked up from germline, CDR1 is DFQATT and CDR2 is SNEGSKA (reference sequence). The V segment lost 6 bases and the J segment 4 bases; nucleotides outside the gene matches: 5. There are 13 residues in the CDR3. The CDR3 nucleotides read TGCAGTGCCGGGCCAGGGGGCACCGGGGAGCTGTTTTTT. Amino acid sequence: CSAGPGGTGELFF.

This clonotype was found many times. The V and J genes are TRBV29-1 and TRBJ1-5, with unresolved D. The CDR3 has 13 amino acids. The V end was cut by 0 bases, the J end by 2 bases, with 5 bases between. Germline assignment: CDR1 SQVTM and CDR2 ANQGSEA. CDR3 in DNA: TGCAGCGTTGAAGAAGGGCGCAATCAGCCCCAGCATTTT. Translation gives CSVEEGRNQPQHF.

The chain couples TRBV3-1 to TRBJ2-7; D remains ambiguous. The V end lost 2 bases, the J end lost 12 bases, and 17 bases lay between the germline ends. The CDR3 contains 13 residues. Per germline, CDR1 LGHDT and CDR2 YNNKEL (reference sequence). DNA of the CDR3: TGTGCCAGCAGCCAATGGCAGGAAGAGACCCGGTACTTC. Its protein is CASSQWQEETRYF.

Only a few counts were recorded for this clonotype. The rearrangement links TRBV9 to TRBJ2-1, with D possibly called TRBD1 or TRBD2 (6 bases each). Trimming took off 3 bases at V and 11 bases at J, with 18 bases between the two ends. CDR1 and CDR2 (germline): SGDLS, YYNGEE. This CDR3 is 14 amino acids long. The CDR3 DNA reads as TGTGCCAGCAGCGCAGACCGGGGGCCCTCTAAGCAGTTCTTC. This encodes CASSADRGPSKQFF. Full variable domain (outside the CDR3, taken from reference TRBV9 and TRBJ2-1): DSGVTQTPKHLITATGQRVTLRCSPRSGDLSVYWYQQSLDQGLQFLIQYYNGEERAKGNILERFSAQQFPDLHSELNLSSLELGDSALYFCASSADRGPSKQFFGPGTRLTVL.

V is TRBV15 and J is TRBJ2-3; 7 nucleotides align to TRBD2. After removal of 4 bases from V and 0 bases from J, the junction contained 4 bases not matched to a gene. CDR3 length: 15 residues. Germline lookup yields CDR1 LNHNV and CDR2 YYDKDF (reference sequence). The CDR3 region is CATSIGLVSTDTQYF. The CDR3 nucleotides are TGTGCCACCAGCATCGGACTAGTGAGCACAGATACGCAGTATTTT.